The clone carrying this T cell receptor (beta chain) was counted between two and nine times. The data derive from a study of T cells in Graves' hyperthyroidism and ophthalmopathy. Amplification of TCR beta CDR3 regions used RNA as the template. The study used the HTBI primer set for a first-round RT-PCR of the TCR CDR3. MiXCR, run by TCRdb on the multiplex PCR reads, gives a single entry per CDR3 protein. This table has 410,000 or so distinct CDR3 sequences, about 15% appearing once. This CDR3 spans 15 amino acids. The V gene lost 5 bases and the J gene lost 5 bases, with 18 bases spanning the gap. The germline V gene has CDR1 SGHTA and CDR2 FQGNSA.

This sequence originates from a young man with Graves' ophthalmopathy. The chain combines TRBV7-2 with TRBJ1-2, with D possibly matching TRBD1 (5 bases). The sample taken for sequencing was blood. The CDR3 DNA sequence: TGTGCCAGCAGCCGGCATGGTAGAGACAGATATGGCTACACCTTC. Translating gives CASSRHGRDRYGYTF.